The 17 T cell receptor beta chains below were found in one sample sequenced in a study of cytomegalovirus exposure and HLA in healthy donors. The PCR employed 60 Vbeta primers together with 13 Jbeta primers. Generated by immunoSEQ multiplex PCR, the TCRdb table keeps only in-frame clones and is missing some. The sample lists under 200,000 clones, roughly 78% occurring once. Specimen: PBMCs. Receptor source: a woman in her 50s in good health and CMV-seropositive.

V is TRBV11-2 and J is TRBJ2-3; no definite D call. Trimming removed 6 bases at V and 8 bases at J, with 15 bases between. CDR3 size: 13 residues. The germline V gene has CDR1 SGHAT and CDR2 FQNNGV. CDR3 DNA sequence: TGTGCCAGCAGTCCAAGCGCGGAAAGTACGCAGTATTTT. Its protein product is CASSPSAESTQYF.

The chain carries TRBV9 and TRBJ2-7, with 8 positions matching TRBD2. There are 15 residues in the CDR3. From germline, CDR1 is SGDLS and CDR2 YYNGEE. The trim removed 0 bases at V and 4 bases at J, leaving 6 bases unmatched. The CDR3 DNA reads as TGTGCCAGCAGCGTAGCTGGCGGGGGGAAGTACGAGCAGTACTTC. This sequence encodes CASSVAGGGKYEQYF.

CDR3 loop: CASSRSSSGTGSYEQYF. CDR3 DNA sequence: TGCGCCAGCAGCCGTTCGTCCTCCGGGACAGGGTCCTACGAGCAGTACTTC. This rearrangement joins TRBV5-1 to TRBJ2-7; 9 bases are shared with TRBD1. V shed 4 bases, J shed 1 base, and the junction held 12 bases outside the gene matches. This CDR3 spans 17 amino acids. CDR1 is SGHRS, CDR2 YFSETQ, per germline.

This chain links TRBV5-4 with TRBJ2-1; weak D call: TRBD1 (5 bases). This CDR3 has 12 residues. Per germline, CDR1 SGHNT and CDR2 YYREEE (reference sequence). Trimming shortened V by 4 bases and J by 7 bases, and 9 bases separated the two germline ends. The CDR3 nucleotides read TGTGCCAGCAGCATCGACAGTAATGAGCAGTTCTTC. Translating gives CASSIDSNEQFF.

The table lists this clone with a count of one. This chain links TRBV29-1 with TRBJ1-1, with no clear D. CDR1 is SQVTM and CDR2 is ANQGSEA in the germline V gene. CDR3 length: 11 residues. V was pared by 5 bases and J by 0 bases, with 4 bases between. The CDR3 DNA sequence: TGCAGCGTTATTATGAACACTGAAGCTTTCTTT. Translation gives CSVIMNTEAFF.

This sequence joins TRBV7-3 and TRBJ1-1; D not certain. The CDR3 runs to 14 residues. Germline V gene lookup returns CDR1 SGHTA and CDR2 FQGTGA. Deletions cut 8 bases from V and 6 bases from J, with 19 bases between. This CDR3 reads CASGNVGAEAEAFF. For the CDR3, the DNA is TGTGCCAGCGGAAACGTAGGTGCAGAGGCTGAAGCTTTCTTT.

V gene TRBV19 combines with J gene TRBJ1-6; unclear D gene. Trimming removed 1 base at V and 10 bases at J, with 8 bases between. This CDR3 region has 13 residues. The germline CDR1 and CDR2 sequences are LNHDA and SQIVND (reference sequence). CDR3 protein: CASSIGLGSPLHF. The CDR3 nucleotides read TGTGCCAGTAGTATAGGACTCGGCTCACCCCTCCACTTT.

This clone was recorded a few times. The V call is TRBV5-8, the J call TRBJ2-2; 9 bases are shared with TRBD2. V was clipped by 3 bases and J by 4 bases; unmatched bases: 13. The CDR3 has 18 residues. The V gene's germline CDR1 is SGHTS and CDR2 YDEGEE. The CDR3 is CASSSSYDSGGPTGELFF. The CDR3 region has the DNA TGTGCCAGCAGCTCCTCTTATGATAGCGGGGGCCCCACCGGGGAGCTGTTTTTT.

In its sample, this clone was seen a few times. J is TRBJ1-4 and V is TRBV29-1; D uncertain. Trimming stripped 4 bases from V and 0 bases from J, with 12 bases between. Per the germline V gene, CDR1 is SQVTM and CDR2 is ANQGSEA. The CDR3 has 15 amino acids. Here the CDR3 DNA reads TGCAGCGTTGGGATGGCGGGGACAACTAATGAAAAACTGTTTTTT. Protein product: CSVGMAGTTNEKLFF.

CDR3 DNA sequence: TGTGCCTGGAGTACCCCGCTCGGGAGCTCCTACAATGAGCAGTTCTTC. Encoded protein: CAWSTPLGSSYNEQFF. V gene TRBV30 combines with J gene TRBJ2-1; D might be TRBD2 (6 bases). Germline-derived CDR1 and CDR2 are GTSNPN and SVGIG (reference sequence). V lost 2 bases and J 0 bases, leaving 14 bases between the germline ends. The CDR3 length is 16 residues.

The V gene is TRBV6-5, the J gene TRBJ2-7; maybe TRBD1 (5 bases). Germline loops: CDR1 MNHEY, CDR2 SVGAGI. This CDR3 is 15 amino acids long. Trimming took off 0 bases at V and 3 bases at J, with 12 bases between the two ends. The CDR3 DNA reads as TGTGCCAGCAGTTACTCGAGGCAGGGATTCTACGAGCAGTACTTC. This encodes CASSYSRQGFYEQYF.

The rearrangement uses TRBV27 and TRBJ1-5; unclear D gene. Germline V gene lookup returns CDR1 MNHEY and CDR2 SMNVEV (reference sequence). The CDR3 spans 15 residues. V gave up 4 bases and J gave up 3 bases, with 13 bases separating them. In DNA form, the CDR3 reads TGTGCCAGCAGTTCTTTCGGGATCGTCAATCAGCCCCAGCATTTT. Amino acid sequence: CASSSFGIVNQPQHF.

The J gene is TRBJ1-6, the V gene TRBV4-3; D gene uncertain. V lost 0 bases and J lost 0, with 6 bases in between. Germline V lookup: CDR1 LGHNA, CDR2 YSLEER. The CDR3 is 16 amino acids. Here the CDR3 DNA reads TGCGCCAGCAGCCAAGATTATAGCTCCTATAATTCACCCCTCCACTTT. Encoded protein: CASSQDYSSYNSPLHF.

The CDR3 sequence is CASSLRGGSGETQYF. The CDR3 DNA reads as TGTGCCAGCAGCTTACGGGGAGGGTCGGGAGAGACCCAGTACTTC. The chain joins TRBV7-9 to TRBJ2-5; 7 bases align to TRBD2. This CDR3 has 15 residues. The germline gives CDR1 SEHNR, CDR2 FQNEAQ (reference sequence). The V gene end was trimmed by 2 bases and the J gene end by 4 bases; junction bases not matched to a gene: 7. Variable domain in full (rest from reference TRBV7-9 and TRBJ2-5): DTGVSQNPRHKITKRGQNVTFRCDPISEHNRLYWYRQTLGQGPEFLTYFQNEAQLEKSRLLSDRFSAERPKGSFSTLEIQRTEQGDSAMYLCASSLRGGSGETQYFGPGTRLLVL.

V usage is TRBV30 and J usage is TRBJ2-1; 8 bases agree with TRBD2. J lost 7 bases, V lost 0 bases, and 8 bases had no gene match. This CDR3 has 15 amino acids. From germline, CDR1 is GTSNPN and CDR2 SVGIG (reference sequence). CDR3 region: CAWSVLAGPKNEQFF. In DNA, the CDR3 is TGTGCCTGGAGTGTTTTAGCGGGGCCTAAAAATGAGCAGTTCTTC. Combining the CDR3 with reference TRBV30 and TRBJ2-1 gives the whole variable domain SQTIHQWPATLVQPVGSPLSLECTVEGTSNPNLYWYRQAAGRGLQLLFYSVGIGQISSEVPQNLSASRPQDRQFILSSKKLLLSDSGFYLCAWSVLAGPKNEQFFGPGTRLTVL.

J is TRBJ1-1 and V is TRBV6-5; D remains unclear. Trimming stripped 5 bases from V and 6 bases from J, with 13 bases between. Germline lookup yields CDR1 MNHEY and CDR2 SVGAGI. The CDR3 has 13 amino acids. The CDR3 DNA reads as TGTGCCAGCAGTGAAGCATGGTTAGCTGAAGCTTTCTTT. This sequence encodes CASSEAWLAEAFF.

This sequence joins TRBV6-5 and TRBJ2-5; D might be TRBD2 (6 bases). This CDR3 is built from 13 residues. V was cut by 8 bases and J by 7 bases, with 17 bases left in between. Germline CDR1 reads MNHEY; CDR2 reads SVGAGI. The CDR3 protein is CASRDSGAGTQYF. The CDR3 coding sequence is TGTGCCAGCCGAGATAGCGGCGCGGGGACCCAGTACTTC.